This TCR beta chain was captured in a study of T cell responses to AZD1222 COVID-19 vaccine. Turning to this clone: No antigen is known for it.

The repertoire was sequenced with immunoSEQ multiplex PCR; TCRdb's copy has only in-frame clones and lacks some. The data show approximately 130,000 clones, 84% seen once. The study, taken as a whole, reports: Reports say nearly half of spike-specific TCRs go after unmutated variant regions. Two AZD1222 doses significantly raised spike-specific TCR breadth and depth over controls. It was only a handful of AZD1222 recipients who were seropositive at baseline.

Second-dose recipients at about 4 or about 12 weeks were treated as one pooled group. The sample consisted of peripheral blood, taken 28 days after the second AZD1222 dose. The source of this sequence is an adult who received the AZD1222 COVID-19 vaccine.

The CDR3 spells CASSLGTSPGETQYF. The CDR3 DNA reads TGCGCCAGCAGCTTGGGGACTAGCCCGGGGGAGACCCAGTACTTC. This chain joins TRBV5-1 and TRBJ2-5, with 8 bases identical to TRBD2. CDR3 length equals 15 residues. Unmatched junction bases numbered 6, after V lost 0 bases and J lost 5 bases. Germline CDR1 reads SGHRS; CDR2 reads YFSETQ.